This T cell receptor (beta chain) was recovered during a study of T cell responses to AZD1222 COVID-19 vaccine. Whole-study results and caveats: As reported, nearly half of all spike-specific TCRs target variant regions that are unmutated. Baseline testing showed seropositivity in only six AZD1222 recipients. Spike-wide vaccine-associated CD4 TCRs dominated at 160-218 and 743-854. All repertoire sampling was performed exclusively after the peak T cell response.

Germline CDR1 MGHDK, CDR2 SYGVNS. V was pared by 2 bases and J by 2 bases, with 11 bases between. The CDR3 extends over 15 amino acids. Concerning this clone itself: Its antigen is unknown.

Data came from immunoSEQ multiplex PCR; TCRdb stores just in-frame clones and leaves some out. The sample yields roughly 130,000 clones, about 91% seen once. The chain recombines TRBV25-1 with TRBJ2-3; D is unclear. This sequence was found in an adult in good health. Specimen: peripheral blood, collected on day 0 of AZD1222 vaccination. The CDR3 loop reads CASSEPHGFTDTQYF. The DNA of the CDR3 is TGTGCCAGCAGTGAACCGCATGGCTTCACAGATACGCAGTATTTT.